The rows below give T cell receptor beta chains drawn from one sample of a study of shared clonotypes between healthy human individuals. Some clones are missing from TCRdb's copy, which holds only in-frame ones; the method was immunoSEQ multiplex PCR. The data contain roughly 2,300,000 clones, 80% to 95% of them singletons. The sample consisted of naive CD4+ T cells from PBMCs. The origin of the receptors is a man between 18 and 29 years old in good health. Some clones in this sample may be carry-over from other donors' samples. CDR3s include the opening cysteine and the closing phenylalanine or tryptophan. Fields, in order: CDR3 protein, CDR3 DNA, D gene, J gene, V gene, clone size. A D gene is named only where the DNA matches it firmly. Some rows have no size entry. The others give once, few or many, or a class for an expanded clone.

CDR3aa: CAISASAGRVDTQYF
CDR3nt: TGTGCCATCAGTGCCTCTGCCGGGAGGGTAGATACGCAGTATTTT
d_gene: TRBD2
j_gene: TRBJ2-3
v_gene: TRBV10-3
abundance: .

CDR3aa: CASSLKYSQSYEQYF
CDR3nt: TGTGCCAGCAGCTTAAAATATTCCCAGTCCTACGAGCAGTACTTC
d_gene: .
j_gene: TRBJ2-7
v_gene: TRBV11-1
abundance: .

CDR3aa: CASSLRLGGETQYF
CDR3nt: TGTGCCAGCAGCCTACGTTTGGGTGGGGAGACCCAGTACTTC
d_gene: .
j_gene: TRBJ2-5
v_gene: TRBV11-1
abundance: .

CDR3aa: CASSQHPGTGAYEQYF
CDR3nt: TGCGCCAGCAGCCAACACCCCGGGACAGGAGCCTACGAGCAGTACTTC
d_gene: TRBD1
j_gene: TRBJ2-7
v_gene: TRBV4-1
abundance: .

CDR3aa: CASSSGQGARSNGYTF
CDR3nt: TGTGCCAGCAGCTCGGGACAGGGGGCGCGAAGTAATGGCTACACCTTC
d_gene: TRBD1
j_gene: TRBJ1-2
v_gene: TRBV28
abundance: .

CDR3aa: CASSLDSGNYEQYF
CDR3nt: TGTGCCAGCAGCTTAGATTCGGGTAACTACGAGCAGTACTTC
d_gene: .
j_gene: TRBJ2-7
v_gene: TRBV7-2
abundance: .

CDR3aa: CASSGAGSIRYEQYF
CDR3nt: TGTGCCAGCAGTGGTGCGGGTTCAATTAGGTACGAGCAGTACTTC
d_gene: .
j_gene: TRBJ2-7
v_gene: TRBV28
abundance: .

CDR3aa: CASSYTSGPVGSPLHF
CDR3nt: TGTGCCAGCAGTTACACCTCGGGCCCTGTGGGTTCACCCCTCCACTTT
d_gene: .
j_gene: TRBJ1-6
v_gene: TRBV6-6
abundance: .

CDR3aa: CACPGPMNTGELFF
CDR3nt: TGTGCCTGCCCGGGACCAATGAACACCGGGGAGCTGTTTTTT
d_gene: .
j_gene: TRBJ2-2
v_gene: TRBV30
abundance: .

CDR3aa: CASSSLAGGPNNEQFF
CDR3nt: TGTGCCAGCAGCTCCCTAGCGGGAGGGCCGAACAATGAGCAGTTCTTC
d_gene: TRBD2
j_gene: TRBJ2-1
v_gene: TRBV14
abundance: .

CDR3aa: CASSLVGGGIYGYTF
CDR3nt: TGTGCCAGCAGCTTAGTCGGGGGCGGCATCTATGGCTACACCTTC
d_gene: .
j_gene: TRBJ1-2
v_gene: TRBV7-3
abundance: once

CDR3aa: CASSSGTNFYNEQFF
CDR3nt: TGTGCCAGCTCCTCCGGGACTAACTTTTACAATGAGCAGTTCTTC
d_gene: TRBD2
j_gene: TRBJ2-1
v_gene: TRBV18
abundance: .

CDR3aa: CASSLVQGDVWDTQYF
CDR3nt: TGTGCCAGCAGCTTAGTGCAGGGGGACGTCTGGGATACGCAGTATTTT
d_gene: TRBD1
j_gene: TRBJ2-3
v_gene: TRBV11-2
abundance: .

CDR3aa: CASSQGADRALGANVLTF
CDR3nt: TGTGCCAGCAGCCAAGGGGCCGACAGGGCCCTTGGGGCCAACGTCCTGACTTTC
d_gene: TRBD1
j_gene: TRBJ2-6
v_gene: TRBV4-2
abundance: .

CDR3aa: CAWSRLGGTSTDTQYF
CDR3nt: TGTGCCTGGAGTAGGTTGGGCGGGACGAGCACAGATACGCAGTATTTT
d_gene: .
j_gene: TRBJ2-3
v_gene: TRBV30
abundance: .

CDR3aa: CASSLRIRAESYNEQFF
CDR3nt: TGTGCCAGCAGCCTCCGAATTAGAGCGGAATCCTACAATGAGCAGTTCTTC
d_gene: .
j_gene: TRBJ2-1
v_gene: TRBV7-8
abundance: .

CDR3aa: CSVPGGPGLDTEAFF
CDR3nt: TGCAGCGTCCCCGGGGGGCCAGGTCTGGACACTGAAGCTTTCTTT
d_gene: .
j_gene: TRBJ1-1
v_gene: TRBV29-1
abundance: few

CDR3aa: CASRPTARRDTQYF
CDR3nt: TGTGCCAGCAGGCCGACGGCGCGGCGGGATACGCAGTATTTT
d_gene: .
j_gene: TRBJ2-3
v_gene: TRBV7-9
abundance: .

CDR3aa: CAIRTGGNSYEQYF
CDR3nt: TGTGCCATCAGGACAGGGGGAAACTCCTACGAGCAGTACTTC
d_gene: TRBD1
j_gene: TRBJ2-7
v_gene: TRBV10-3
abundance: .

CDR3aa: CASRSSGGHEQFF
CDR3nt: TGTGCCAGCAGATCTAGCGGGGGGCATGAGCAGTTCTTC
d_gene: TRBD2
j_gene: TRBJ2-1
v_gene: TRBV11-2
abundance: once

CDR3aa: CASSLGGRNQPQHF
CDR3nt: TGTGCCAGCAGCCTCGGGGGCCGCAATCAGCCCCAGCATTTT
d_gene: .
j_gene: TRBJ1-5
v_gene: TRBV11-2
abundance: .

CDR3aa: CASSGHSVRGGLAGSYEQYF
CDR3nt: TGCGCCAGCAGCGGGCACTCGGTCAGGGGGGGACTAGCGGGTTCCTACGAGCAGTACTTC
d_gene: TRBD2
j_gene: TRBJ2-7
v_gene: TRBV5-1
abundance: .

CDR3aa: CSVEDDRSYEQYF
CDR3nt: TGCAGCGTTGAAGACGACCGAAGCTACGAGCAGTACTTC
d_gene: .
j_gene: TRBJ2-7
v_gene: TRBV29-1
abundance: .

CDR3aa: CASSLTGRGGYTF
CDR3nt: TGTGCCAGCAGCTTAACCGGGCGGGGTGGCTACACCTTC
d_gene: .
j_gene: TRBJ1-2
v_gene: TRBV7-3
abundance: .

CDR3aa: CSVYQGSGANVLTF
CDR3nt: TGCAGCGTTTACCAGGGTTCTGGGGCCAACGTCCTGACTTTC
d_gene: .
j_gene: TRBJ2-6
v_gene: TRBV29-1
abundance: .

CDR3aa: CASFSLDGSSYEQYF
CDR3nt: TGCGCCAGCTTCTCACTTGACGGCAGCTCCTACGAGCAGTACTTC
d_gene: .
j_gene: TRBJ2-7
v_gene: TRBV5-1
abundance: .

CDR3aa: CASSHASGRASNTGELFF
CDR3nt: TGTGCCAGCAGTCACGCTAGCGGGAGGGCCTCGAACACCGGGGAGCTGTTTTTT
d_gene: TRBD2
j_gene: TRBJ2-2
v_gene: TRBV27
abundance: .

CDR3aa: CASSRPGSSYEQYF
CDR3nt: TGCGCCAGCAGCCGACCGGGGAGCTCCTACGAGCAGTACTTC
d_gene: .
j_gene: TRBJ2-7
v_gene: TRBV4-1
abundance: .

CDR3aa: CASSLVGRTFNQPQHF
CDR3nt: TGTGCCAGCAGCTTAGTAGGGCGGACCTTCAATCAGCCCCAGCATTTT
d_gene: .
j_gene: TRBJ1-5
v_gene: TRBV7-8
abundance: .

CDR3aa: CASSQMTGVNEQFF
CDR3nt: TGTGCCAGCAGCCAGATGACAGGGGTCAATGAGCAGTTCTTC
d_gene: TRBD1
j_gene: TRBJ2-1
v_gene: TRBV4-2
abundance: .

CDR3aa: CASSLLSRTGANTEAFF
CDR3nt: TGTGCCAGCTCACTATTATCTCGGACAGGGGCTAACACTGAAGCTTTCTTT
d_gene: TRBD1
j_gene: TRBJ1-1
v_gene: TRBV18
abundance: .